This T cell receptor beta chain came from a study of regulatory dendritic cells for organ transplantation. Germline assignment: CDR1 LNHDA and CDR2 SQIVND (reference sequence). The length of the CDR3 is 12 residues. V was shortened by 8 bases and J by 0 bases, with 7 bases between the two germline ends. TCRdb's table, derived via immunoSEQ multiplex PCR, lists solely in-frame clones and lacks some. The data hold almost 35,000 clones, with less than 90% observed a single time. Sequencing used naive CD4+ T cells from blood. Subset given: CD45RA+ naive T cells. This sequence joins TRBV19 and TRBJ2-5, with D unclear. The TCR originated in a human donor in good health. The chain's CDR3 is CASSTDQETQYF. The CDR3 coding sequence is TGTGCCAGTTCGACGGACCAAGAGACCCAGTACTTC.